This TCR beta chain was identified in a study of cytomegalovirus exposure and HLA in healthy donors (dated by TCRdb to the late 2010s). With respect to the entire study: In an earlier analysis of roughly 590 of the donors, 276 Gb of sequence data and approximately 100 million unique TCR beta sequences from about 180 million T cells were reported. An early release covering about 600 HLA-typed donors comprised about 320 gigabases of sequencing data and around 85 million unique TCR sequences. Of the roughly 400 genotyped donors, around 81% fell in the genetic ancestry cluster associated with self-reported Caucasian donors. The study aimed to test whether signatures of past pathogen exposure could be identified by cataloging public T cell receptors. The T cell repertoires of 666 subjects were profiled by immunosequencing and related to cytomegalovirus serostatus. A separate validation cohort of roughly 130 different subjects was used in addition to the 666-subject first cohort. To predict cytomegalovirus infection status, the study combined high-throughput TCR immunosequencing, statistical association of individual TCRs with disease status, and machine learning. In a later analysis, previously published TCR beta repertoires from several hundred donors were re-analyzed and high-resolution HLA genotyping was added so that TCR occurrence patterns could be studied. Rather than drawing on any new phenotypic data, the later analysis identified candidate immune exposures from TCR beta sequences and the way those sequences occurred across donors. An earlier analysis of around 580 of the donors used high-throughput TCR beta sequencing to judge whether each TCR beta V gene segment behaved as functional or pseudogenic. Alongside the repertoire data, information on donor age, sex, ethnicity and CMV serostatus was compiled. A later genetic analysis used genome-wide SNP genotypes for about 60% of the roughly 700 donors, treating that subset as a discovery cohort. Every repertoire in the discovery cohort had been generated on one and the same sequencing platform. HLA typing covered class I and class II loci at four-digit resolution. Typing coverage differed by locus: A, B, C, DRB1 and DQB1 were typed in roughly 620-630 donors, DQA1 in 500 to 550, DPA1 in roughly 590, and DPB1 in around 440. Because of strong linkage in the cohort, four or five DR-DQ haplotypes were treated as single units for association and clustering. Among about 360 genotyped donors of the cohort, an average of 235,054 unique TCR beta nucleotide sequences were sequenced per donor, 15% to 20% of them non-productive. What the study reported, not specific to this receptor: In vitro tests confirmed that three of the cytomegalovirus-associated TCR beta chains recognize cytomegalovirus antigens. The presence/absence analyses assumed that sequencing depth was roughly uniform across donors, and that assumption may not be true. A further reported finding was that TCR beta sequences accurately predicted the HLA-A and HLA-B alleles for most subjects in the first cohort. Broadly in line with IMGT annotations, most TCR beta V segments showed up in productive rearrangements about 87% or about 30% of the time in an earlier analysis of around 600 of the donors. A later analysis found that TCR association rates varied across HLA loci, with DRB1 alleles showing the most associated TCRs and HLA-C alleles the fewest. Linkage disequilibrium might explain the correlated functional status among segregating V segments, but an unknown experimental factor could not be excluded. A cluster of highly shared sequence variants was judged likely to represent a technical artifact of the sequencing pipeline. Because the 87-base-pair reads could not distinguish some IMGT-functional V segments, including TRBV6-2 and TRBV6-3, those segments were excluded. A later genetic analysis associated a missense DCLRE1C variant with V-gene and J-gene trimming of TCR beta chains, and an independent cohort replicated the association. Most TCR sequences were seen in very few donors, while some public TCRs were found in many individuals. The study listed approximately 150 TCR beta chains as associated with cytomegalovirus. The earlier analysis of approximately 560 of the donors excluded about 16 rarely observed V segments, including chromosome 9 orphons, because counts were too low. Compared with the roughly 670-donor mean, donors in an Asian-associated ancestry cluster had fewer N-insertions in productive TCRs, according to a later genetic analysis. Because HLA typing was unavailable for some donors at each locus, only the typed subset was used in association tests. Compared with equally common non-associated chains, HLA-associated TCR beta chains in a later analysis were more clonally expanded and had lower generation probabilities. Several of the top co-occurrence clusters appeared to be linked to parvovirus B19, influenza, CMV and Epstein-Barr virus, according to a later analysis. Strong co-occurrence of HLA alleles, especially DR and DQ, made assigning TCR associations to individual alleles difficult. Specific HLA alleles were associated with 15,000 to 20,000 TCR beta sequences at a false discovery rate of 0.05 in a later analysis. The authors suggested that the approach could potentially be extended to other disease states and immunological phenotypes. In this cohort, only TCR beta chains were sequenced, and detectable features were limited by the absence of alpha or paired-chain data. A later analysis found that most CMV-associated TCR beta chains appeared HLA-restricted, with HLA associations seemingly driven largely by CMV exposure. Cytomegalovirus status was reported to be diagnosed by the classifier with high specificity and sensitivity in both the original and validation cohorts. Immune exposure information for the cohort was limited to CMV serostatus.

As to this clone: Its antigen target is currently unknown. No base qualities exist here, and no much larger clone lies one base off it.

The CDR3 holds 14 amino acids from the cysteine to the phenylalanine. The entry retains the CDR3 DNA only, 42 bases that are in frame from base 1. CDR1 and CDR2, looked up from the germline V gene, are SGDLS and YYNGEE. Trimming removed 0 bases from V and 2 bases from J, leaving 9 bases between the germline ends. The library came from the immunoSEQ multiplex PCR assay. The multiplex PCR relied on a mix of 60 forward primers for TCR Vbeta segments and 13 reverse primers for TCR Jbeta segments. A multiplex PCR assay on genomic DNA amplified the CDR3 region of rearranged TCR beta genes. On the Illumina HiSeq System, the amplified TCR beta libraries were sequenced as 87-base-pair reads. The published analysis was carried out like this. A later analysis tallied about 77 million unique TCR beta chains across the 640 or so repertoires, and some 12 million of those chains were shared by two or more donors. Raw reads were error-corrected and collapsed into unique sequences by a nearest-neighbor algorithm in which closely related sequences were merged to remove PCR and sequencing errors. V, D and J gene segments were assigned by aligning CDR3 sequences to IMGT reference sequences. For a sequence to be retained, a match of at least six nucleotides was required to both a V gene segment and a J gene segment. A rearrangement counted as productive if the CDR3 had no stop codons and remained in frame with V and J, and every other rearrangement counted as non-productive. CDR3 was defined by IMGT convention, running from the second conserved V-encoded cysteine to the conserved J-encoded phenylalanine. Sequences without an unambiguous match to a single V gene segment were excluded from the earlier analysis of approximately 600 of the donors. An earlier analysis of approximately 590 of the donors classified V segments as functional when productive rearrangements were above 56.7% and as segregating when the standard deviation between donors was above 5%. A statistical classification framework was developed to diagnose cytomegalovirus status using the catalog of TCR beta chain sequences. In a later analysis, TCR nucleotide sequences were compared against IMGT/GENE-DB human TR gene sequences so that V and J genes could be assigned. Using the TCRdist pipeline, a later analysis assigned CDR3 sequences along with most-parsimonious VDJ recombination scenarios. In a later analysis, each TCR beta chain was defined by its CDR3 amino acid sequence together with its V-gene family, and reads without a unique V-gene family were excluded. To address suspected cross-contamination and a sequencing artifact, a later analysis removed under 600 highly shared, low-generation-probability nucleotide sequences. For each public chain, a later analysis derived a clonal expansion index from normalized ranks of inferred template counts within each repertoire. A later analysis computed generation probabilities with a VDJ recombination model fitted to out-of-frame rearrangements, and checked the results against IGoR. In a later analysis, hypergeometric tests were used to score TCR-TCR, TCR-HLA and TCR-CMV co-occurrence, with a repertoire-size bias correction applied to TCR pairs. A later analysis estimated false discovery rates by permuting HLA or CMV assignments 20 times. A later analysis grouped co-occurring TCRs with DBSCAN, adding TCRdist sequence similarity when clustering within HLA-allele-positive subsets. Repertoires with fewer than 30,000 or more than 120,000 public chains were left out of co-occurrence clustering, as were five repertoires with anomalous nucleotide sharing. The clones in this table, taken by TCRdb from immuneACCESS, are in-frame only. Not every clone is retained; where verified, under half of the shortfall comes from an unresolved V gene, and the cause of the rest is unknown. That table is the source of V, J and clone size, and D and trimming were worked out from the DNA. This sample is represented by some 130,000 clones; approximately 79% of them were singletons. The ten top clones hold about 1% of the sample.

In total, 500 to 700 healthy bone marrow donors made up the cohort. At the time of sampling, every cohort member was nominally healthy, though immune exposures that went unrecorded were likely present. The donor tested CMV seronegative and was one of the 352 seronegative cohort members. A peripheral blood sample was collected from each donor, and TCR beta sequencing was performed on peripheral blood mononuclear cells. Genomic DNA extraction from the blood cell samples was performed with the Qiagen DNeasy Blood Extraction Kit. The V gene is TRBV9 and the J gene is TRBJ2-7; the D gene is not confidently resolved. This TCR was recovered from a male donor in good health and CMV-seronegative. Sequenced input: PBMCs. In nucleotide form, the sequence is TGTGCCAGCAGCGTAGGAGAGATTCCCTACGAGCAGTACTTC. Its protein product is CASSVGEIPYEQYF.